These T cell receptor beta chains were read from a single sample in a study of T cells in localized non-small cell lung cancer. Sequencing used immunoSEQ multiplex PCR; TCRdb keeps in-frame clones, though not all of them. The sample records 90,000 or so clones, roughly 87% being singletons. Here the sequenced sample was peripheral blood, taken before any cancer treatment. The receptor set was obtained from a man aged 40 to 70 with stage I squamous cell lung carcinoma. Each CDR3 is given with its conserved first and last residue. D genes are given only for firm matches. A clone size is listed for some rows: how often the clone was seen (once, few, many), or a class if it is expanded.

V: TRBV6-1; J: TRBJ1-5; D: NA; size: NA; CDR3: CASSSGPRNQPQHF; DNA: TGTGCCAGCAGTTCGGGGCCCAGGAATCAGCCCCAGCATTTT
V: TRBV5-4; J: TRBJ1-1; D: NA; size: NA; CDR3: CASSARDYNTEAFF; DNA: TGTGCCAGCAGCGCCCGGGACTACAACACTGAAGCTTTCTTT
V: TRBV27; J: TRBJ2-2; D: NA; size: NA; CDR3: CASSSSNTGELFF; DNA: NA
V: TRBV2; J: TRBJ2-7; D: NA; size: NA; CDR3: CASSDQGQGYEQYF; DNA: TGTGCCAGCAGTGATCAAGGGCAGGGTTACGAGCAGTACTTC
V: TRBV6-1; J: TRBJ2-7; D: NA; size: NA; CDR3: CASSDGSEQYF; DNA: TGTGCCAGCAGTGACGGGAGCGAGCAGTACTTC
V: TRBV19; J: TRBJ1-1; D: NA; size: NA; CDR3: CASSTSEGGFTEAFF; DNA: TGTGCCAGTAGTACCTCGGAGGGTGGGTTCACTGAAGCTTTCTTT
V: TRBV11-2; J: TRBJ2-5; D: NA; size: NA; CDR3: CASSSTFGGPKTQYF; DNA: TGTGCCAGCAGCTCCACTTTTGGGGGTCCGAAGACCCAGTACTTC
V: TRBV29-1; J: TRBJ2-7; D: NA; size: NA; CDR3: CSVGGGGVRSEQYF; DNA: TGCAGCGTTGGGGGAGGGGGAGTTCGGTCAGAGCAGTACTTC
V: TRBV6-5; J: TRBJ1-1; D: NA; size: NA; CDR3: CASSQDHTEAFF; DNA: TGTGCCAGCAGCCAAGATCACACTGAAGCTTTCTTT
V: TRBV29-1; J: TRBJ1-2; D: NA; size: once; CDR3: CSVPSEGAEYGYGYTF; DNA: TGCAGCGTTCCCTCTGAGGGAGCCGAATACGGCTATGGCTACACCTTC
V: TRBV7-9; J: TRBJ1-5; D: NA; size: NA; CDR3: CASSLAPGYSNQPQHF; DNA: TGTGCCAGCAGCTTAGCGCCAGGGTATAGCAATCAGCCCCAGCATTTT
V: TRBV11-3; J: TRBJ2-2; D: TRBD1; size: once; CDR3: CASSLGDRGHPGELFF; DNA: TGTGCCAGCAGCTTAGGGGACAGGGGGCATCCCGGGGAGCTGTTTTTT
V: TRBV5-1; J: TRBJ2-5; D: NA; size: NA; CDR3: CASSPGTKETQYF; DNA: TGCGCCAGCAGCCCCGGGACAAAGGAGACCCAGTACTTC
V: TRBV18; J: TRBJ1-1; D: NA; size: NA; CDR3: CASSPSQTDTEAFF; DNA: TGTGCCAGCTCACCAAGTCAGACCGATACTGAAGCTTTCTTT
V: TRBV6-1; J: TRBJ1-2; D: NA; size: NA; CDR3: CASSIDMANYGYTF; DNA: TGTGCCAGCAGTATTGACATGGCGAACTATGGCTACACCTTC
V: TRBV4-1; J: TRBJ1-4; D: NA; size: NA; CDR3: CASSPRAEKLFF; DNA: TGCGCCAGCAGCCCGCGGGCGGAAAAACTGTTTTTT
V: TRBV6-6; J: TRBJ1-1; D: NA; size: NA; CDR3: CASSYSGSLREAFF; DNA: TGTGCCAGCAGTTACTCCGGCTCGCTGCGTGAAGCTTTCTTT
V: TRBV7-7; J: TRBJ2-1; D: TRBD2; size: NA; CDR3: CASSPDSGGALSNEQFF; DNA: TGTGCCAGCAGCCCGGATAGCGGGGGGGCGCTTTCCAATGAGCAGTTCTTC
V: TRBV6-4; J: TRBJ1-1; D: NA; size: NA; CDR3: CASSVEENTEAFF; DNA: TGTGCCAGCAGTGTGGAAGAGAACACTGAAGCTTTCTTT
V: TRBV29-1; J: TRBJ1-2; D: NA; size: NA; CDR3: CSVRGWQGEGYTF; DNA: TGCAGCGTCAGGGGATGGCAGGGAGAGGGCTACACCTTC
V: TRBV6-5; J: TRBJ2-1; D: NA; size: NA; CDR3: CASSYRFSSYNEQFF; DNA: TGTGCCAGCAGTTACAGATTCTCTTCGTACAATGAGCAGTTCTTC
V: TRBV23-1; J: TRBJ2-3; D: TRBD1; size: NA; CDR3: CASRPGQIPTDTQYF; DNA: TGCGCCAGCAGACCGGGACAGATTCCAACAGATACGCAGTATTTT
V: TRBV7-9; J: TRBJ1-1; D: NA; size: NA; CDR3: CASSSVTGEAFF; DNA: TGTGCCAGCAGCTCCGTTACAGGGGAAGCTTTCTTT
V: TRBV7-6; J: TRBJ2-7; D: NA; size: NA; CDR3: CASSLATPTEQYF; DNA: TGTGCCAGCAGCTTAGCTACTCCGACCGAGCAGTACTTC
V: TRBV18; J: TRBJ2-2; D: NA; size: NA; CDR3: CASSPNTRGTGELFF; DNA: TGTGCCAGCTCACCAAATACCAGGGGCACCGGGGAGCTGTTTTTT
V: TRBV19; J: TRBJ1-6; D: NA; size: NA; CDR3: CASSIDLRPSPLHF; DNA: TGTGCCAGTAGTATAGATCTGAGGCCTTCACCCCTCCACTTT
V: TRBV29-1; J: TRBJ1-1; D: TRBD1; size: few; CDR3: CSVSTGETEAFF; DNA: TGCAGCGTTTCAACAGGGGAGACTGAAGCTTTCTTT
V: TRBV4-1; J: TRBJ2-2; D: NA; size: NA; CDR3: CASSQIRLLETGELFF; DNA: TGCGCCAGCAGCCAAATCAGACTACTAGAGACCGGGGAGCTGTTTTTT
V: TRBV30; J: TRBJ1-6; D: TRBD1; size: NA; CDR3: CAWSPGQGWNSPLHF; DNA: TGTGCCTGGAGCCCGGGACAGGGTTGGAATTCACCCCTCCACTTT
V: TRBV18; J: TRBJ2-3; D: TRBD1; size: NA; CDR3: CASSRQGADTQYF; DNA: TGTGCCAGCTCTCGACAGGGGGCAGATACGCAGTATTTT
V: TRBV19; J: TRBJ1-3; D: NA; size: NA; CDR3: CASIRASDGNTIYF; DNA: TGTGCCAGTATTCGGGCATCGGACGGAAACACCATATATTTT
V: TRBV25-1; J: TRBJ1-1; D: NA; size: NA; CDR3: CASSEMGFREKAFF; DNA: TGTGCCAGCAGTGAGATGGGGTTTCGCGAGAAAGCTTTCTTT
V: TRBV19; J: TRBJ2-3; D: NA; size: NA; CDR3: CASRTTASTDTQYF; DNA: TGTGCCAGTAGGACGACAGCTAGCACAGATACGCAGTATTTT
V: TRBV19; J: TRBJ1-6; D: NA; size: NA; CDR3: CASSIEGTKSPLHF; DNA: TGTGCCAGTAGTATAGAAGGGACAAAGTCACCCCTCCACTTT
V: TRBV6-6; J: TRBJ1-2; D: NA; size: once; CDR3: CASSSGNYGYTF; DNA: TGTGCCAGCAGTTCTGGGAACTATGGCTACACCTTC
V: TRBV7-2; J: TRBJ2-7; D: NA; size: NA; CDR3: CASSSDSTFYEQYF; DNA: TGTGCCAGCAGCTCGGACAGTACCTTCTACGAGCAGTACTTC
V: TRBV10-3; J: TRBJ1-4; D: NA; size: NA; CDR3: CAIRIDGILFF; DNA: TGTGCCATCAGGATTGACGGAATACTGTTTTTT
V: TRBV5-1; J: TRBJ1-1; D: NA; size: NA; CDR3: CASSADLRAEAFF; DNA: TGCGCCAGCAGCGCGGACCTAAGGGCTGAAGCTTTCTTT
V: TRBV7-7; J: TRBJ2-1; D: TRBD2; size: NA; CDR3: CASSPAGAYNEQFF; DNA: TGTGCCAGCAGCCCAGCGGGGGCCTACAATGAGCAGTTCTTC
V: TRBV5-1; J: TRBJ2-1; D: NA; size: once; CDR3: CASSLGDSAGYEQFF; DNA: TGCGCCAGCAGCCTCGGGGACTCAGCAGGGTATGAGCAGTTCTTC
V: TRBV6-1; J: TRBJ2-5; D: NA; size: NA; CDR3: CASSEWKGIQYF; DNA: TGTGCCAGCAGTGAATGGAAGGGGATCCAGTACTTC
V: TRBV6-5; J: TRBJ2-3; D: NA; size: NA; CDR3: CASSYSKWSDTQYF; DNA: TGTGCCAGCAGTTACTCGAAGTGGTCAGATACGCAGTATTTT
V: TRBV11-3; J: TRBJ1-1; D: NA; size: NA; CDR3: CASSEGRRVTEAFF; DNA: TGTGCCAGCAGCGAAGGACGGCGGGTCACTGAAGCTTTCTTT
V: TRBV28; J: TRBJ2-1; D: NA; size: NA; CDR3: CASSSITDEQFF; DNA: TGTGCCAGCAGTAGCATCACTGATGAGCAGTTCTTC
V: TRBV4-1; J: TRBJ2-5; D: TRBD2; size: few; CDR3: CASSQDGSGEETQYF; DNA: TGCGCCAGCAGCCAAGACGGCAGCGGGGAAGAGACCCAGTACTTC
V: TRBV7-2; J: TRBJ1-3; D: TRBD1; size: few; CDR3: CASSLLGQGGNTIYF; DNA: TGTGCCAGCAGCTTATTGGGACAGGGAGGAAACACCATATATTTT
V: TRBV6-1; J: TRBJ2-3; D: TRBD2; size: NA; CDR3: CAGQAAGGDTQYF; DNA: TGTGCCGGGCAGGCGGCGGGGGGGGATACGCAGTATTTT
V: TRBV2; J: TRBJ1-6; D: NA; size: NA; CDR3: CASSVTGPLSSYNSPLHF; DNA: TGTGCCAGCAGTGTAACAGGGCCATTGAGCTCCTATAATTCACCCCTCCACTTT
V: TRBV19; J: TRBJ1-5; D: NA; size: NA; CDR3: CASSKDVVSNQPQHF; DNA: TGTGCCAGTAGTAAGGACGTTGTAAGCAATCAGCCCCAGCATTTT
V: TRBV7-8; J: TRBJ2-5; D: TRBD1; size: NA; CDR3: CASSSQRTGTETQYF; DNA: TGTGCCAGCAGCTCCCAAAGGACAGGAACAGAGACCCAGTACTTC
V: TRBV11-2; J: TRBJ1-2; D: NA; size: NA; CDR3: CASSSRQLGRGASEGYTF; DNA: TGTGCCAGCAGCTCTCGTCAACTAGGGCGAGGAGCCAGTGAGGGCTACACCTTC